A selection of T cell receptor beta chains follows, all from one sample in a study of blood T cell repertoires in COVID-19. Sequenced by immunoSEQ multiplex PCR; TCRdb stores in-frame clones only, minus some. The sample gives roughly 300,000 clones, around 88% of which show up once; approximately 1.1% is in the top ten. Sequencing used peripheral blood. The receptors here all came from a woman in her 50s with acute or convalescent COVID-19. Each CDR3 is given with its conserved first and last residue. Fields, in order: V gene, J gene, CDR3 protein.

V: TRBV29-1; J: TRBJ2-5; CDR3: CSVEGWTSGGGTQETQYF
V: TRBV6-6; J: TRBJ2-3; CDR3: CASSRTASLSTDTQYF
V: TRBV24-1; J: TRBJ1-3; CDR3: CATSDSRPAGGGNTIYF
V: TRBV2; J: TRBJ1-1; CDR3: CASYRGGMNTEAFF
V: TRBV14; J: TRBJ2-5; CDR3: CASSLDRGDETQYF
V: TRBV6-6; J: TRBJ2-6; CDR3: CASSGDRPSGANVLTF
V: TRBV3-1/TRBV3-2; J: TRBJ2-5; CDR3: CASSQGRDQGVETQYF
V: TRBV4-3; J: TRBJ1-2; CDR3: CASSQEGQGGNGYTF
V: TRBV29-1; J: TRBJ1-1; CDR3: CSVERDRGTEAFF
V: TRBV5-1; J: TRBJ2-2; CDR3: CASSSWTGAGELFF
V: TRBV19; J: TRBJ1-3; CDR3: CASTTTPGNTIYF
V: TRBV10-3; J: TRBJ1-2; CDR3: CAISESIGQTYGYTF
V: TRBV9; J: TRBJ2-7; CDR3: CASSVGGTGSYEQYF
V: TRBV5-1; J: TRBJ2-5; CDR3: CASSLSGGQETQYF
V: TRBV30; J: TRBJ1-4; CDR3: CAWSSAGTLAEKLFF
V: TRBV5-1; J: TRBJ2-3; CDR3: CASSLGTSGGTDTQYF
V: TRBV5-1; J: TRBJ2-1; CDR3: CASSTTSGNEQFF
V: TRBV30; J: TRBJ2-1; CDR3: CAWLGAGVNEQFF
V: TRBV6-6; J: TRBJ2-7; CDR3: CASSYVLAGSYEQYF
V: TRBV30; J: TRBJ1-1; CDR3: CAWSVSDSVTEAFF
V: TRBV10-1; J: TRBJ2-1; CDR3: CASSERAGSYNEQFF
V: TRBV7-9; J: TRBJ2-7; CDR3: CASSSRTSSYEQYF
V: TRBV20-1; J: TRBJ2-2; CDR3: CSAKTGRRLFF
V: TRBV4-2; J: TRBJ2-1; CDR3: CASSQDPAGNHEQFF
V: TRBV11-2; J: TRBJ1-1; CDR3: CASSPSGTGWSEAFF
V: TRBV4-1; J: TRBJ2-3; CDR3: CASSQHVSDRGLQDTQYF
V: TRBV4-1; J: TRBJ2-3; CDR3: CASSLGGVTDTQYF
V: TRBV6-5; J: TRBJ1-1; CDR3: CASSRTGGTEAFF
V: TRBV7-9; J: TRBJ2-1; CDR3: CASSLVLAGADEQFF
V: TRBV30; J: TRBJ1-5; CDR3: CAWSVHGNQPQHF
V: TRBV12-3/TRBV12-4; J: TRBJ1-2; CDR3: CASTSDGYTF
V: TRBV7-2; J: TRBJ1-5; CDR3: CASSLGAASNQPQHF
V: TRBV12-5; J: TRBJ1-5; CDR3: CASPSKGFQPQHF
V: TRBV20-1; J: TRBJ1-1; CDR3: CSASSIADGMGAFF
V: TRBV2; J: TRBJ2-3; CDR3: CASSEALTDTQYF
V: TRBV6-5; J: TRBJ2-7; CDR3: CASSYSKTGKVGEQYF
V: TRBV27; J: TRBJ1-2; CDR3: CASSSRRQGMYGYTF
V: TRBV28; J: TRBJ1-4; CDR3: CASSPTPWTGTNEKLFF
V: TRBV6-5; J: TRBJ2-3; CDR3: CASSSDWTSVGTQYF
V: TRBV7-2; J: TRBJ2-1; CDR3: CASSLALSSEQFF
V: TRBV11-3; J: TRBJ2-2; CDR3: CASQWAMNTGELFF
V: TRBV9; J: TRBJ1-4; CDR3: CASSVGGRGYGEKLFF
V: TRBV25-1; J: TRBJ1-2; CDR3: CASSEWSGGGSGGYTF
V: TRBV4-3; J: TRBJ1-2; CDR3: CASSPDRAYGYTF